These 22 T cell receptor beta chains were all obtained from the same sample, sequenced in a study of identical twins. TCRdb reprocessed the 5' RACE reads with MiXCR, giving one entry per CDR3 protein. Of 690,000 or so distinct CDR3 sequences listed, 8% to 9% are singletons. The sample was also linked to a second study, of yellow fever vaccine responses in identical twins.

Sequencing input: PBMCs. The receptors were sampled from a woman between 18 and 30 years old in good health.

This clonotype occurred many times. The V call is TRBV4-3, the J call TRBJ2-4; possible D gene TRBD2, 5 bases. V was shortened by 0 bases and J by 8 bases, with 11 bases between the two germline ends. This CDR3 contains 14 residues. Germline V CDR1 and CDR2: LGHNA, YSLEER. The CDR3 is CASSQDYARDIQYF. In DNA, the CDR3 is TGCGCCAGCAGCCAAGATTATGCGCGGGACATTCAGTACTTC.

The CDR3 loop is CASSPGVADTQYF. The CDR3 DNA is TGTGCCAGCTCCCCGGGTGTTGCAGATACGCAGTATTTT. V and J are TRBV18 and TRBJ2-3; D uncertain. CDR3 size: 13 residues. The V gene's germline CDR1 is KGHSH and CDR2 LQKENI. Trimming left V 6 bases short and J 4 bases short, with 11 bases between.

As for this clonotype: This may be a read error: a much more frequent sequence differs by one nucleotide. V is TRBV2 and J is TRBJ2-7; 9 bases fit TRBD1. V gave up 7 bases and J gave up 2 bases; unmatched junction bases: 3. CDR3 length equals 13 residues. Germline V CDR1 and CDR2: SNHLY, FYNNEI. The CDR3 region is CASKGTGTYEQYF. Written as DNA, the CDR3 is TGTGCCAGCAAGGGGACAGGGACCTACGAGCAGTACTTC.

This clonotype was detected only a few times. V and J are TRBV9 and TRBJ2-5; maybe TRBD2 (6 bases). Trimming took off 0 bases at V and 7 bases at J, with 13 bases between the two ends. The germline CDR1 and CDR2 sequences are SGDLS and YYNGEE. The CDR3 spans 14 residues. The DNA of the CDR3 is TGTGCCAGCAGCGTAGCGGAGGGTGAAGGGACCCAGTACTTC. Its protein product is CASSVAEGEGTQYF. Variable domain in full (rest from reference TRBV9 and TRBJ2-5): DSGVTQTPKHLITATGQRVTLRCSPRSGDLSVYWYQQSLDQGLQFLIQYYNGEERAKGNILERFSAQQFPDLHSELNLSSLELGDSALYFCASSVAEGEGTQYFGPGTRLLVL.

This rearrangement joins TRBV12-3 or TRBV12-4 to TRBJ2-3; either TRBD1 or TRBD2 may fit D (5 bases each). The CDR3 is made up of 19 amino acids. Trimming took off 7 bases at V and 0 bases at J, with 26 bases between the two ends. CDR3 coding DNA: TGTGCCAGCACCCGGGACCGCTTATCGACACAAACTAGCACAGATACGCAGTATTTT. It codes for CASTRDRLSTQTSTDTQYF.

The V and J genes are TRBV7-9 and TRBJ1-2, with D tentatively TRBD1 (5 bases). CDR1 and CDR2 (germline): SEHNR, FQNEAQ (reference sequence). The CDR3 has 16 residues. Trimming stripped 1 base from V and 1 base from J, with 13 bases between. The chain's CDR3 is CASSLERDQVNYGYTF. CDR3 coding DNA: TGTGCCAGCAGCTTAGAACGGGACCAGGTTAACTATGGCTACACCTTC.

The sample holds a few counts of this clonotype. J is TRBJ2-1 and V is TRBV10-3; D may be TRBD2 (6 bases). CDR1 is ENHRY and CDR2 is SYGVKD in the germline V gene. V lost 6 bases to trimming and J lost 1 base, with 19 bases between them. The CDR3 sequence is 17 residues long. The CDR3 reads CAISDGVGGRSYNEQFF. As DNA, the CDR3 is TGTGCCATCAGCGACGGGGTGGGGGGACGTTCCTACAATGAGCAGTTCTTC.

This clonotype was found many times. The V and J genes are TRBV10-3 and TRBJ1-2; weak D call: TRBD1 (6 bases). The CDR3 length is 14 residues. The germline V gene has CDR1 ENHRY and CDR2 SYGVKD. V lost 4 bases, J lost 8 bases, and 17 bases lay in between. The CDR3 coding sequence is TGTGCCATCAGTGGGGATCAACAGGGATTAGGCTACACCTTC. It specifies CAISGDQQGLGYTF.

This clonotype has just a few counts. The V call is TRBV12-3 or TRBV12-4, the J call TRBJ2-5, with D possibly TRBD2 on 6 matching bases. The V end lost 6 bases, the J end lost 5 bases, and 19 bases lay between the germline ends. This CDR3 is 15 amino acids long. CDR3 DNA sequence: TGTGCCAGCAGCGCCCGTACCCCTCGGGGGGAGACCCAGTACTTC. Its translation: CASSARTPRGETQYF.

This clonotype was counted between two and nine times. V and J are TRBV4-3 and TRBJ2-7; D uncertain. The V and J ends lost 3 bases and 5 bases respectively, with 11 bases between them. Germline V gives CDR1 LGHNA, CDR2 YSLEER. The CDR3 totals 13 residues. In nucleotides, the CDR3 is TGCGCCAGCAGCCAGGCCTCGGCGGACGAGCAGTACTTC. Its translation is CASSQASADEQYF.

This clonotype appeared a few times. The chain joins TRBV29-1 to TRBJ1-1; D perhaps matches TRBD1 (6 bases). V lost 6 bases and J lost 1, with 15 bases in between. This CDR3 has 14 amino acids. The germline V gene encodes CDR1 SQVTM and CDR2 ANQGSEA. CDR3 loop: CSVGRGLSNTEAFF. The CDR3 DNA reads TGCAGCGTCGGCAGGGGACTCTCGAACACTGAAGCTTTCTTT.

The CDR3 DNA follows: TGCAGTGCTAGAGACTGGCAATTCGGGACTAGCGTAAATGAGCAGTTCTTC. Amino acids: CSARDWQFGTSVNEQFF. J is TRBJ2-1 and V is TRBV20-1; TRBD2 aligns across 10 bases. Germline V CDR1 and CDR2: DFQATT, SNEGSKA (reference sequence). The CDR3 has 17 residues. The ends lost 0 bases at V and 7 bases at J; junction bases unmatched: 12.

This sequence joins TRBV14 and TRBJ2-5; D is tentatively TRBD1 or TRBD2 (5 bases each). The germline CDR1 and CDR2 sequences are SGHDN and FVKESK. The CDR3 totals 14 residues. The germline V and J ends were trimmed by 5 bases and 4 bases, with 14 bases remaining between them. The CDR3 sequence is CASSDTGDGETQYF. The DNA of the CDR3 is TGTGCCAGCAGCGATACTGGGGACGGAGAGACCCAGTACTTC.

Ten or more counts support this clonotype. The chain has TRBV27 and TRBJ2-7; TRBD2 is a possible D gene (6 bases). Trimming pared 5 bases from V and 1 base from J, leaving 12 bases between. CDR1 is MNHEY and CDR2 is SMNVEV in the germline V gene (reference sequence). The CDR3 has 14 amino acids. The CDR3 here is CASSTGLTSYEQYF. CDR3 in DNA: TGTGCCAGCAGTACGGGACTTACATCCTACGAGCAGTACTTC.

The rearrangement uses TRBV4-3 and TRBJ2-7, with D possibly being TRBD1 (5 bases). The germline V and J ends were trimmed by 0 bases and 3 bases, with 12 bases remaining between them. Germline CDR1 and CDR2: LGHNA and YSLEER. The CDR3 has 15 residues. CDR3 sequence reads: CASSQDSGQYYEQYF. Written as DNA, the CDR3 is TGCGCCAGCAGCCAAGATTCAGGGCAATACTACGAGCAGTACTTC.

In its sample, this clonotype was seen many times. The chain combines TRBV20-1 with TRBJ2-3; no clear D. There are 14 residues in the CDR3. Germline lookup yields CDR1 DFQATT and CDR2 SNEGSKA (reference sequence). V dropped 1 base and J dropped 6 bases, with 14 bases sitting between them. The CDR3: CSARADLTRDTQYF. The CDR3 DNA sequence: TGCAGTGCTAGAGCCGACCTTACAAGGGATACGCAGTATTTT.

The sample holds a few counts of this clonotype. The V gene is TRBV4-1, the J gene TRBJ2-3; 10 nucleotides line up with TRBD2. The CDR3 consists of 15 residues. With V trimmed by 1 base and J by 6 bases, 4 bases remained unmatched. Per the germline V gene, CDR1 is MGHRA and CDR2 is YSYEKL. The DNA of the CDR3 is TGCGCCAGCAGCCAAGTTAGCGGGGGGTGGGATACGCAGTATTTT. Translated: CASSQVSGGWDTQYF.

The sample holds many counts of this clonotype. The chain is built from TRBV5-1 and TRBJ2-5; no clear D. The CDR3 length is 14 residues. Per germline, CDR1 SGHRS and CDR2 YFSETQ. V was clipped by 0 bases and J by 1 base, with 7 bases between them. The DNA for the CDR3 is TGCGCCAGCAGCTTGGCGGTAGCCCAAGAGACCCAGTACTTC. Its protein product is CASSLAVAQETQYF.

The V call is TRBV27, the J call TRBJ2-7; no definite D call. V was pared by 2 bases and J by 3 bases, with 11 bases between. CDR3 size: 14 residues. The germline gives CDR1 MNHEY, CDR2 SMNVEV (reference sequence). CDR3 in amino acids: CASSLQLAHYEQYF. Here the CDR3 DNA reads TGTGCCAGCAGTTTACAATTGGCCCACTACGAGCAGTACTTC.

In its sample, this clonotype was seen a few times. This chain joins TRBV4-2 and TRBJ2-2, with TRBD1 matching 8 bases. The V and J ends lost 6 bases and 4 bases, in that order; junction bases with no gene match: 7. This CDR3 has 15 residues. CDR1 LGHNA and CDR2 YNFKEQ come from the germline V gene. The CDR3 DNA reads TGTGCCAGCAGAGTCGACAGGGGAGGCACCGGGGAGCTGTTTTTT. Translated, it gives CASRVDRGGTGELFF.

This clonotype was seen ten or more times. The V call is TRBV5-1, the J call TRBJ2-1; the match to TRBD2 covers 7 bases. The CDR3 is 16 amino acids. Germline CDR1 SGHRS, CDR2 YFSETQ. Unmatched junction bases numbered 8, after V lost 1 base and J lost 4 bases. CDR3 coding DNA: TGCGCCAGCAGCTTGTTGCGGGAGCGTCAATACAATGAGCAGTTCTTC. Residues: CASSLLRERQYNEQFF.

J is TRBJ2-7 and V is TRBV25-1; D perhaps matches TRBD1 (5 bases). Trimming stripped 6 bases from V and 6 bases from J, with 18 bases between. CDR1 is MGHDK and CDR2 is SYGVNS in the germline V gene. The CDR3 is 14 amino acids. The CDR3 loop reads CASSLRGTYIEQYF. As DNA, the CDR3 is TGTGCCAGCAGCCTTAGGGGAACTTACATCGAGCAGTACTTC.